This TCR beta chain was documented in a study of T cell responses to AZD1222 COVID-19 vaccine. Study observations and caveats: A mostly white British donor set with more females was recruited, and clonal diversity was possibly underestimated.

Sequenced by immunoSEQ multiplex PCR; TCRdb stores in-frame clones only, minus some. The data contain 100,000 to 150,000 clones, around 90% of them seen just once; the ten biggest clones take up 2.8%. After removal of 2 bases from V and 8 bases from J, the junction contained 2 bases not matched to a gene. The CDR3 loop spans 13 amino acids. Per the germline V gene, CDR1 is MNHNS and CDR2 is SASEGT. With respect to this clone: Its antigen is currently unknown.

This TCR was sampled from an adult in good health. The rearrangement links TRBV6-1 to TRBJ1-4; 7 bases match TRBD1. The sequencing used peripheral blood, collected on day 0 of AZD1222 vaccination. Here the CDR3 DNA reads TGTGCCAGCAGTGAAATCAGGGGGGAAAAACTGTTTTTT. It translates to CASSEIRGEKLFF.